This T cell receptor (beta chain) was observed in a study of cytomegalovirus exposure and HLA in healthy donors. With 0 bases removed from V and 8 bases from J, the gap between germline ends came to 18 bases. Germline V gene data show CDR1 as GTSNPN and CDR2 as SVGIG (reference sequence). This CDR3 is built from 15 residues. Both 60 Vbeta primers and 13 Jbeta primers went into the PCR. Data came from immunoSEQ multiplex PCR; TCRdb stores just in-frame clones and leaves some out. Among 130,000 to 150,000 clones listed, around 85% were seen once. The rearrangement uses TRBV30 and TRBJ2-3; tentative D call: TRBD1 (5 bases). Sequencing was performed on PBMCs. The TCR comes from a man in his forties in good health and CMV-seropositive. In DNA form, the CDR3 reads TGTGCCTGGAGTGTACCGGTAACAGGCCCAGGTACGCAGTATTTT. It yields the protein CAWSVPVTGPGTQYF.